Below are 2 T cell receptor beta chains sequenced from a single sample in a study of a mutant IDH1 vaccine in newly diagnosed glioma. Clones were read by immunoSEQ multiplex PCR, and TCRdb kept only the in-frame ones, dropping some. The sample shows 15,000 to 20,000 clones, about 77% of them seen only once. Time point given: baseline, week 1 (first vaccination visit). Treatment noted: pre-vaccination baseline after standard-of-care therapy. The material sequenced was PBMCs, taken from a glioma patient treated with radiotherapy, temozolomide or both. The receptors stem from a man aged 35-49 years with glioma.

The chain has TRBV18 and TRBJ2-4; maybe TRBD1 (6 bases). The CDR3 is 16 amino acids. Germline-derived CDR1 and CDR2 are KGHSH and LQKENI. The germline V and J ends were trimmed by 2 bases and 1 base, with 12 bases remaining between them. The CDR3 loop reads CASSPDRIGAKNIQYF. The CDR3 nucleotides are TGTGCCAGCTCACCAGACAGGATCGGGGCCAAAAACATTCAGTACTTC.

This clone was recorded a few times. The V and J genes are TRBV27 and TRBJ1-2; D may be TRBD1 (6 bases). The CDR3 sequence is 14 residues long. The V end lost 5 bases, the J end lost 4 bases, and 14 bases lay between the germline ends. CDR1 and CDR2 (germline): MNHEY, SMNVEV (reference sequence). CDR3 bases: TGTGCCAGCAGTCCCCAGGACAGAGTCTATGGCTACACCTTC. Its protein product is CASSPQDRVYGYTF.